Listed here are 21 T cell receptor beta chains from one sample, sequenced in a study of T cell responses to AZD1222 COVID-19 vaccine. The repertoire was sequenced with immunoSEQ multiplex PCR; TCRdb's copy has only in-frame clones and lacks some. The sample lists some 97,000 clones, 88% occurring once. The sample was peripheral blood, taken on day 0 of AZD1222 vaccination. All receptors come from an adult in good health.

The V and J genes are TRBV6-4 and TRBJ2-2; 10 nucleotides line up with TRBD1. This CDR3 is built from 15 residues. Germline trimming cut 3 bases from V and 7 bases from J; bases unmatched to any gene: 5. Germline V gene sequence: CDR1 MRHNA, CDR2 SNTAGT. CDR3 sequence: CASSETGGAGGELFF. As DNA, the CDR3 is TGTGCCAGCAGTGAGACAGGGGGCGCGGGCGGGGAGCTGTTTTTT.

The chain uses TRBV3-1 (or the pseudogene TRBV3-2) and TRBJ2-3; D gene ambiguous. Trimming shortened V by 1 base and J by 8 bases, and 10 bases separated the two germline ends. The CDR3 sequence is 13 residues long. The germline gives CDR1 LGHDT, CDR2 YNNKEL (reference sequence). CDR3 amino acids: CASSQARVGTQYF. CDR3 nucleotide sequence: TGTGCCAGCAGCCAAGCCCGTGTCGGTACGCAGTATTTT.

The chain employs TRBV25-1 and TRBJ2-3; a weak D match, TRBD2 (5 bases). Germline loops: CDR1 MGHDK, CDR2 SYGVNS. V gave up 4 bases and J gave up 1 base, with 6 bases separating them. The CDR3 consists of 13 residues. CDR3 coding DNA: TGTGCCAGCAGTGGAGCGGGCACAGATACGCAGTATTTT. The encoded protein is CASSGAGTDTQYF.

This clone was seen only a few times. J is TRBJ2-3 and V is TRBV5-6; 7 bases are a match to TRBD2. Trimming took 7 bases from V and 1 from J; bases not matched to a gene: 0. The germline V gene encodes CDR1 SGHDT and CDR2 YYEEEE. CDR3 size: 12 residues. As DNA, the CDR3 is TGTGCCAGCGGGAGGGGCACAGATACGCAGTATTTT. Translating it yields CASGRGTDTQYF.

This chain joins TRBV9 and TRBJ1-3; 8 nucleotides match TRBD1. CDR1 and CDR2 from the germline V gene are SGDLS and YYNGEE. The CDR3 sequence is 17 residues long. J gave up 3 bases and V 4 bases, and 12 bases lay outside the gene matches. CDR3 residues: CASSHPGGQGSGNTIYF. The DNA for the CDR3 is TGTGCCAGCAGCCACCCCGGAGGACAGGGAAGTGGAAACACCATATATTTT.

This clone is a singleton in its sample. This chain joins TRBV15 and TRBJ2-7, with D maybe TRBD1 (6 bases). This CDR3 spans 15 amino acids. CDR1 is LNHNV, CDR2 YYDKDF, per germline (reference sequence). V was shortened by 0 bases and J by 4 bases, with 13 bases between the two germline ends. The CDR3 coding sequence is TGTGCCACCAGCAGAGATAGGTTGACAGGTTACGAGCAGTACTTC. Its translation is CATSRDRLTGYEQYF.

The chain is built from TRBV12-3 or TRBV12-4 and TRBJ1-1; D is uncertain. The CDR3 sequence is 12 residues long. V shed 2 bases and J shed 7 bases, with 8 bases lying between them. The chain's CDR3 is CASSLSRNEAFF. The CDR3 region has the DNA TGTGCCAGCAGTTTATCTAGGAATGAAGCTTTCTTT.

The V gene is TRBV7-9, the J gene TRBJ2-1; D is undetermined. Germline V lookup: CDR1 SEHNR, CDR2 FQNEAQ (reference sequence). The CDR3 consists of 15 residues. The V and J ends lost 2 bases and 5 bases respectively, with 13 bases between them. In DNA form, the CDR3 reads TGTGCCAGCAGCTTAACCATTCTCGTTAACAATGAGCAGTTCTTC. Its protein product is CASSLTILVNNEQFF.

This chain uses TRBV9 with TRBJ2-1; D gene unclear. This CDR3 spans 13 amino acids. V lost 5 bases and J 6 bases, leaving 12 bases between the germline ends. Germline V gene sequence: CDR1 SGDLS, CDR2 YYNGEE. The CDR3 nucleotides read TGTGCCAGCAGTCCCGAGTGGACCAATGAGCAGTTCTTC. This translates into CASSPEWTNEQFF.

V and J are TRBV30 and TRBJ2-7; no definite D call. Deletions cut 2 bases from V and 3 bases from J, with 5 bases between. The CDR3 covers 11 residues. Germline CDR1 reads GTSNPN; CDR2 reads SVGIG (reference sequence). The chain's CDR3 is CAWSNIYEQYF. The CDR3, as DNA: TGTGCCTGGAGTAACATCTACGAGCAGTACTTC.

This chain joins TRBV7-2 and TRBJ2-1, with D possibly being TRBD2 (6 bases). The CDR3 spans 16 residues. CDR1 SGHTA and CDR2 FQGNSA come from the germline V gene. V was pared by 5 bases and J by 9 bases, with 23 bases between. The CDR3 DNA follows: TGTGCCAGCAGCACCCCGGGGACTTGGCGGGACGCTGAGCAGTTCTTC. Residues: CASSTPGTWRDAEQFF.

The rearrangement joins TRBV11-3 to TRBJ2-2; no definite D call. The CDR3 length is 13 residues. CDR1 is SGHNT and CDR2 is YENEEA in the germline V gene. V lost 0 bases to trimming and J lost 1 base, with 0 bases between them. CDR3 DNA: TGTGCCAGCAGCTTAGAGAACACCGGGGAGCTGTTTTTT. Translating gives CASSLENTGELFF. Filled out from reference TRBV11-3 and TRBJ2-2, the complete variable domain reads EAGVVQSPRYKIIEKKQPVAFWCNPISGHNTLYWYLQNLGQGPELLIRYENEEAVDDSQLPKDRFSAERLKGVDSTLKIQPAELGDSAVYLCASSLENTGELFFGEGSRLTVL.

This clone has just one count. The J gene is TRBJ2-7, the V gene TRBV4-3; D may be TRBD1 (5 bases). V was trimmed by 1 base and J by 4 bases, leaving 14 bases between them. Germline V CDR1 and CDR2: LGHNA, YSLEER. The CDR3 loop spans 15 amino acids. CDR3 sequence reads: CASSQGKGQTYEQYF. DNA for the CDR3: TGCGCCAGCAGCCAAGGGAAGGGGCAGACTTACGAGCAGTACTTC.

The CDR3 sequence is CASSARLGHSSDTQYF. The CDR3 DNA reads as TGTGCCAGCAGCGCCCGACTAGGGCATAGCTCAGATACGCAGTATTTT. This sequence joins TRBV9 and TRBJ2-3; D may be TRBD2 (6 bases). Trimming pared 3 bases from V and 4 bases from J, leaving 18 bases between. The CDR3 loop spans 16 amino acids. The germline V gene has CDR1 SGDLS and CDR2 YYNGEE.

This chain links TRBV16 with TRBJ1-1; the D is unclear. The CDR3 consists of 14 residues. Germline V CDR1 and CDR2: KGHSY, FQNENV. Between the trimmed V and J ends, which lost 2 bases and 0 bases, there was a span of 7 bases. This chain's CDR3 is CASSQGRVNTEAFF. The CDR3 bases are TGTGCCAGCAGCCAAGGGAGGGTGAACACTGAAGCTTTCTTT.

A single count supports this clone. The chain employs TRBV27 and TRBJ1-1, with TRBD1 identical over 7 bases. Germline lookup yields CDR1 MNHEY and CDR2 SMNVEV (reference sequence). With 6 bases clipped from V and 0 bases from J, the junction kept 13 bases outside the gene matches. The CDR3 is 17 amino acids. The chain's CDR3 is CASSRTSTGYMNTEAFF. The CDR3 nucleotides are TGTGCCAGCAGCCGGACCTCGACAGGGTACATGAACACTGAAGCTTTCTTT.

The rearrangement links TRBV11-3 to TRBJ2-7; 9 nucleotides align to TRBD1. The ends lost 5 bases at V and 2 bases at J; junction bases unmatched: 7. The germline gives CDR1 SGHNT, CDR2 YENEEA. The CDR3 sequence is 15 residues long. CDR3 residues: CASSTRGQGPYEQYF. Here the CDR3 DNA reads TGTGCCAGCAGCACAAGGGGACAGGGACCCTACGAGCAGTACTTC.

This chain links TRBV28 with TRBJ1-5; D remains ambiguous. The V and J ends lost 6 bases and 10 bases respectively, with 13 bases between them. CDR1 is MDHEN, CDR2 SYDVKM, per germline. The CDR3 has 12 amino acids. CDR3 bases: TGTGCCAGCAGGCTCGACCCGGGACCCCAGCATTTT. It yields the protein CASRLDPGPQHF.

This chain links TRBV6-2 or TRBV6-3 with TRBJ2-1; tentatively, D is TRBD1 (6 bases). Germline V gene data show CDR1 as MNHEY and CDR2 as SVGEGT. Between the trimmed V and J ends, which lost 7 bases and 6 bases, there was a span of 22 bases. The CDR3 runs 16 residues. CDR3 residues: CASNPSALMGANEQFF. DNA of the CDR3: TGTGCCAGCAACCCCTCGGCCCTTATGGGGGCCAATGAGCAGTTCTTC.

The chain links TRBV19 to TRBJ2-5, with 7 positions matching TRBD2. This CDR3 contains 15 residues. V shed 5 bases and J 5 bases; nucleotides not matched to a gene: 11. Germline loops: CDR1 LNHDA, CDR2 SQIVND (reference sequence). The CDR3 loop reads CASSLAGVVRETQYF. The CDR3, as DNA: TGTGCCAGTAGTCTGGCGGGAGTTGTAAGGGAGACCCAGTACTTC.

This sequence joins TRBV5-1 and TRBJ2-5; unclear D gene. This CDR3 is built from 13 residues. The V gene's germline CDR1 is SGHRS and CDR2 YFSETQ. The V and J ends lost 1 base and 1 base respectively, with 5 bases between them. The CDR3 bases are TGCGCCAGCAGCTTGCCTCCCCAAGAGACCCAGTACTTC. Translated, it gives CASSLPPQETQYF. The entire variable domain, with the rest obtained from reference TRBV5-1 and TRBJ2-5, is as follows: KAGVTQTPRYLIKTRGQQVTLSCSPISGHRSVSWYQQTPGQGLQFLFEYFSETQRNKGNFPGRFSGRQFSNSRSEMNVSTLELGDSALYLCASSLPPQETQYFGPGTRLLVL.